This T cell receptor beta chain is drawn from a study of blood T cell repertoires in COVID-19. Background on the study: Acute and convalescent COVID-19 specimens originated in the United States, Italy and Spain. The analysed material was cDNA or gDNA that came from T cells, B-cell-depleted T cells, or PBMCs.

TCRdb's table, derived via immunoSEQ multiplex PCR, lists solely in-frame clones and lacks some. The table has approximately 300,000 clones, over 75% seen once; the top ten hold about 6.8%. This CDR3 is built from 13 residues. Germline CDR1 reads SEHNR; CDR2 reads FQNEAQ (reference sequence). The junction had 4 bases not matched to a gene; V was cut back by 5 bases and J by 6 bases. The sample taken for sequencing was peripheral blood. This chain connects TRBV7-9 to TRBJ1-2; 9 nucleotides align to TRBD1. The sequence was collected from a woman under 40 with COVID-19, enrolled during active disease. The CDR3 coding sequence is TGTGCCAGCAGCCGGGGACAGGGAGATGGCTACACCTTC. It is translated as CASSRGQGDGYTF.